The entry that follows covers one TCR beta chain sequence. What antigen it recognizes has not been identified. Base qualities are not provided; no much larger clone lies one nucleotide away. This sample was included in a study of T cell responses to AZD1222 COVID-19 vaccine (dated by TCRdb to the early 2020s). Regarding the study in general: AZD1222 recipients whose second dose came at about 4 weeks and those whose second dose came at about 12 weeks were combined into one group, since spike-specific TCR depth and breadth did not differ between the two schedules. Enrollment into the trials was organized by age into subgroups of 18-55, 56-69 and 70-plus years, and those subgroups contained roughly 150, 30 and 60 TCR-sequenced participants, respectively. A total of about 240 trial participants underwent TCR sequencing, of whom some 210 received two doses of AZD1222 and some 25 received two doses of the MenACWY control vaccine. On the study overall, not on this receptor specifically: The whole spike protein was spanned by vaccine-associated CD4 TCRs, and dominant responses were seen in regions 160-218 and 743-854. The 56-69-year group was small, and its depth increase did not reach significance, likely because of low power. Nearly half of unique spike-specific TCRs reportedly recognized epitopes outside regions mutated in the B.1.351 and B.1.1.7 variants. Because no day 14 peak-response samples were available, repertoires were characterized only after the peak T cell response. Participants were mostly white British and included more females than males, and it was suggested by the authors that clonal diversity may have been underestimated. Spike-specific TCR breadth and depth rose significantly after two AZD1222 doses compared with day 0 and with MenACWY recipients. Conclusions about previously exposed vaccinees are limited because only six or seven AZD1222 recipients were SARS-CoV-2 seropositive at baseline.

The intended sense of this specimen's time point label: baseline before first vaccination. Samples from vaccinated people were obtained from the UK trials COV001 and COV002, which included a single-blind randomized controlled phase 2/3 trial of AZD1222 (ChAdOx1 nCoV-19) in healthy adults. For TCRbeta chain sequencing, PBMC samples from trial participants were taken at day 0 and at day 28 after the second dose. The CDR3 regions of human TCRbeta chains were analyzed by immunosequencing. The study's processing was this. Repertoire TCRs were checked for matches against a reference library of SARS-CoV-2-specific TCRs that had been generated using the MIRA antigen-specificity platform. Breadth meant the fraction of unique TCRs that were SARS-CoV-2-associated, whereas depth meant the fraction of total T cells that were SARS-CoV-2-associated. Using the MIRA data, every spike-specific TCR was mapped to the spike region that the TCR reacted to and assigned to either a CD4 or a CD8 class. Log10-transformed breadth and depth values were compared by one-way ANOVA with Sidak's multiple comparisons tests. The table comes from immuneACCESS by way of TCRdb, which keeps in-frame sequences with V and J called. Part of the clones is missing from these tables; in studies checked, under half for an unresolved V gene and the rest for unknown reasons. Clone size and V and J calls were adopted from that table, with D and trimming inferred from the DNA. The sample table contains about 180,000 clones; only one count was recorded for around 91% of them. In total, the top ten clones hold 6% to 8% of the sample.

The CDR3, cysteine through phenylalanine, is 14 amino acids long. Only the CDR3 region is kept as DNA, spanning 42 bases read in frame from base 1. V drops 4 bases and J drops 3 bases, leaving 12 bases in between. Based on the germline V gene (reference sequence), the CDR1 and CDR2 sequences are MNHEY and SMNVEV. The source of this sequence is an adult in good health. Material: peripheral blood, obtained on day 0 of AZD1222 vaccination. The receptor chain draws on TRBV27 and TRBJ2-5, with no confident D gene call. The base sequence is TGTGCCAGCAGTTCCTACGGGCTAGAAGAGACCCAGTACTTC. Its coded protein is CASSSYGLEETQYF.